This T cell receptor (beta chain) originates from a study of shared clonotypes between healthy human individuals. The wider study: Researchers assigned three CD4 naive, three CD4 memory, two CD8 naive and one CD8 memory plate to each donor.

Findings of the study overall: Among donors, clonotype sharing was expected to be affected by sequencing depth.

The germline V and J ends were trimmed by 0 bases and 10 bases, with 4 bases remaining between them. The CDR3 contains 10 residues. Per the germline V gene, CDR1 is DFQATT and CDR2 is SNEGSKA (reference sequence). Those who donated, Caucasian adults without exception, all lived in Nashville, Tennessee. Assay used: immunoSEQ multiplex PCR; TCRdb lists only in-frame clones, some missing. Found here are 2.5 million or so clones, around nine tenths of them singletons; the top ten hold 0.11% to 0.15%. As for this clone: Its cognate antigen is unknown.

The rearrangement joins TRBV20-1 to TRBJ2-1; D unclear. Input material: naive CD4+ T cells sorted from blood. Sample subset: CD45RA+ positively selected. The sequence derives from a man younger than 35 in good health. The DNA of the CDR3 is TGCAGTGCTAGAGAAGAAGAGCAGTTCTTC. Translation: CSAREEEQFF.